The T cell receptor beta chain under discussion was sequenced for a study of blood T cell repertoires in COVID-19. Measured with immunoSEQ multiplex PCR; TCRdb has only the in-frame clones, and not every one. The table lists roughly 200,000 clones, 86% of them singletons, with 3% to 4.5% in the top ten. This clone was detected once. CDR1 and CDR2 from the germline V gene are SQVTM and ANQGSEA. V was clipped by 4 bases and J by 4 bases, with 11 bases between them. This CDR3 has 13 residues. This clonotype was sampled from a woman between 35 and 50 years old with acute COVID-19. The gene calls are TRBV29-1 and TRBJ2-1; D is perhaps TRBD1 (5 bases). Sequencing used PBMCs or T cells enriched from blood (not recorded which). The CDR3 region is CSVATGPYNEQFF. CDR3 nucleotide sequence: TGCAGCGTTGCCACAGGACCTTACAATGAGCAGTTCTTC.